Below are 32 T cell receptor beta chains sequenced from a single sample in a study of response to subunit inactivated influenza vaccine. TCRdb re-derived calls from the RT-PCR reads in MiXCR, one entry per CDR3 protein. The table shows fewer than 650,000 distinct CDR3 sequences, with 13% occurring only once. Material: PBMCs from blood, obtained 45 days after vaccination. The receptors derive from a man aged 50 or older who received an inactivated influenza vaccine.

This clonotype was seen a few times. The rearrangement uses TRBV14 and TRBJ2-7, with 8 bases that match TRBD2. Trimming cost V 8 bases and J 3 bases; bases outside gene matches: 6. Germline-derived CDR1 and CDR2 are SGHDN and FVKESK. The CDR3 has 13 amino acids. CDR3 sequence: CASGTGGYYEQYF. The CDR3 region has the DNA TGTGCCAGCGGGACGGGGGGGTACTACGAGCAGTACTTC.

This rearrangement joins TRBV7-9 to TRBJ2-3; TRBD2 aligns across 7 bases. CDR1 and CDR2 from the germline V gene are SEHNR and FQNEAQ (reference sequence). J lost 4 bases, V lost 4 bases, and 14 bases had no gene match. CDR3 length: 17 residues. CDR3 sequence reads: CASSSNLGGSRADTQYF. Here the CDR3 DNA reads TGTGCCAGCAGCTCGAACTTGGGCGGGAGTCGGGCAGATACGCAGTATTTT.

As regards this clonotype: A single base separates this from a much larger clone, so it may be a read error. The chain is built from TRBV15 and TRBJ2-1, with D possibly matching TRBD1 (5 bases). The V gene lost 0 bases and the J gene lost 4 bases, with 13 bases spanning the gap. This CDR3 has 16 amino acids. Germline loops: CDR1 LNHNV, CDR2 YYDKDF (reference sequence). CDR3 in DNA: TGTGCCACCAGCAGAGATCAGGGCCAAACATACAATGAGCAGTTCTTC. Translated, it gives CATSRDQGQTYNEQFF. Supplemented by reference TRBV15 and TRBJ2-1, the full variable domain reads DAMVIQNPRYQVTQFGKPVTLSCSQTLNHNVMYWYQQKSSQAPKLLFHYYDKDFNNEADTPDNFQSRRPNTSFCFLDIRSPGLGDTAMYLCATSRDQGQTYNEQFFGPGTRLTVL.

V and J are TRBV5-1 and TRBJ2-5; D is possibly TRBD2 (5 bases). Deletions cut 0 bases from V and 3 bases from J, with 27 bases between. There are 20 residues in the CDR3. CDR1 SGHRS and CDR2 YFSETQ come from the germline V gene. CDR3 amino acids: CASSLAEEGEEPGAKETQYF. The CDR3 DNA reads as TGCGCCAGCAGCTTGGCCGAAGAGGGAGAGGAACCAGGTGCCAAAGAGACCCAGTACTTC.

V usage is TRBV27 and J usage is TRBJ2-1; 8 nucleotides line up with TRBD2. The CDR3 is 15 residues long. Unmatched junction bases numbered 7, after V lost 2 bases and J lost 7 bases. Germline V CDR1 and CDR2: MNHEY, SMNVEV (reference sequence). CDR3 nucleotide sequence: TGTGCCAGCAGTTTACGTACGGGAGGGTATAATGAGCAGTTCTTC. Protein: CASSLRTGGYNEQFF.

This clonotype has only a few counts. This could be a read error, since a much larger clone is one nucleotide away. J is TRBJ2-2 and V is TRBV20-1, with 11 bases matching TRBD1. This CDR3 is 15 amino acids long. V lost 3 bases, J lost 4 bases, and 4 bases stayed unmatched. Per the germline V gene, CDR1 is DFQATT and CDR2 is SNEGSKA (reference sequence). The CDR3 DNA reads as TGCAGTGCTAGTCTCGGGACAGGGGGCACCGGGGAGCTGTTTTTT. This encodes CSASLGTGGTGELFF.

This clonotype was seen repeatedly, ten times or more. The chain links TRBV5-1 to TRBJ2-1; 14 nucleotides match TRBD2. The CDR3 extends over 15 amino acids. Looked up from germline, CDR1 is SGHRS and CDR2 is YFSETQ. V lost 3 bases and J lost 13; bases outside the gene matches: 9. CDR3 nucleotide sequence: TGCGCCAGCAGCTCCGGGACTAGCGGGAGTGTTAGTCAGTTCTTC. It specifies CASSSGTSGSVSQFF.

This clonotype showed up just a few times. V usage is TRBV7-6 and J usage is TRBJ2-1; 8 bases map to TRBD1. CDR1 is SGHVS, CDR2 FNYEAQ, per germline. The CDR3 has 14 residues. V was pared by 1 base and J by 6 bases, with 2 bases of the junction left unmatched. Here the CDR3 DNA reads TGTGCCAGCAGCTTAGTGGGACAGGCCAATGAGCAGTTCTTC. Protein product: CASSLVGQANEQFF.

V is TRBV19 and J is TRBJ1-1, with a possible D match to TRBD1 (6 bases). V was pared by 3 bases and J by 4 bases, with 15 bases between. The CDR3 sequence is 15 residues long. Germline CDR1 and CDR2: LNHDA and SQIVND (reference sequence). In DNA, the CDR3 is TGTGCCAGTAGTATCGGGGGCCGGGTCGTCACTGAAGCTTTCTTT. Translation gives CASSIGGRVVTEAFF.

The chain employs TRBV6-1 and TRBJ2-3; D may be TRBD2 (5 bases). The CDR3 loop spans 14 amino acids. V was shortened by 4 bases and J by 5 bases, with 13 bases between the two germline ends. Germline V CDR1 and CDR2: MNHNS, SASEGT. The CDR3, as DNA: TGTGCCAGCAGTGGGACTGGGTTTAAAGATACGCAGTATTTT. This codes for CASSGTGFKDTQYF.

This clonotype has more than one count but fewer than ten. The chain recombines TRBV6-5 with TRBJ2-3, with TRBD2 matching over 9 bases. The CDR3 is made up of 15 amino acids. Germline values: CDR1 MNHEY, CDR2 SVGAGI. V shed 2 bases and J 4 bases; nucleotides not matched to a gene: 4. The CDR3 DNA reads TGTGCCAGCAGTTACGCGGGAGGGCCCCCAGATACGCAGTATTTT. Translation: CASSYAGGPPDTQYF.

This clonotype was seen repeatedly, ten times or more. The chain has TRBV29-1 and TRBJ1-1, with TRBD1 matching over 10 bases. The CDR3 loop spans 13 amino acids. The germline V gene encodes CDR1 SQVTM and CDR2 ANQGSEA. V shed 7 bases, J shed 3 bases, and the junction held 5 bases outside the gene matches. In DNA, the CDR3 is TGCAGCGGAAGGACAGGGGGACACACTGAAGCTTTCTTT. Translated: CSGRTGGHTEAFF.

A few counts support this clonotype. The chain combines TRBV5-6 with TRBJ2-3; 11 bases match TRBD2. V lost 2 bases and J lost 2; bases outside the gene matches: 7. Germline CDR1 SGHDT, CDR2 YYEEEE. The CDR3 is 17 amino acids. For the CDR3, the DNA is TGTGCCAGCAGCTTACCCCCGGGACTAGCGGACACAGATACGCAGTATTTT. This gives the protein CASSLPPGLADTDTQYF.

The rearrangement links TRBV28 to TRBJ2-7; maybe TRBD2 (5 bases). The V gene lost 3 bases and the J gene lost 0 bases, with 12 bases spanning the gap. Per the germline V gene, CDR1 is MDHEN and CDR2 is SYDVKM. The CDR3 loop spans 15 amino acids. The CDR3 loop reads CASSLGRRSSYEQYF. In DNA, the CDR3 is TGTGCCAGCAGTTTGGGGAGACGGAGCTCCTACGAGCAGTACTTC.

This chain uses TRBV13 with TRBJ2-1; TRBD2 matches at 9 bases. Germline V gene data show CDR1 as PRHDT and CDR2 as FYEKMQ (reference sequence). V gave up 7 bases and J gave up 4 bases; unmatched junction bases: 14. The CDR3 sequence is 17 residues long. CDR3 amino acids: CASKHSLAGAEYNEQFF. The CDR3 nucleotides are TGTGCCAGCAAGCACTCTTTAGCGGGAGCGGAATACAATGAGCAGTTCTTC.

The CDR3 region has the DNA TGCGCCAGCAGCCAAGAGGTGTCTAACCGGGCCAACGTCCTGACTTTC. Its protein is CASSQEVSNRANVLTF. The chain employs TRBV4-1 and TRBJ2-6, with D unresolved. The germline V gene encodes CDR1 MGHRA and CDR2 YSYEKL. This CDR3 is 16 amino acids long. Trimming removed 0 bases at V and 5 bases at J, with 11 bases between.

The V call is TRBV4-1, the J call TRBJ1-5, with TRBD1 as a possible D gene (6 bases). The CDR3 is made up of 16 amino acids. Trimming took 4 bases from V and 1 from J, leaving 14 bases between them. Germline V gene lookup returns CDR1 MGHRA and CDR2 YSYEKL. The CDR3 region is CASSPGEGVSNQPQHF. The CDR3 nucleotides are TGCGCCAGCAGCCCTGGGGAGGGGGTCAGCAATCAGCCCCAGCATTTT.

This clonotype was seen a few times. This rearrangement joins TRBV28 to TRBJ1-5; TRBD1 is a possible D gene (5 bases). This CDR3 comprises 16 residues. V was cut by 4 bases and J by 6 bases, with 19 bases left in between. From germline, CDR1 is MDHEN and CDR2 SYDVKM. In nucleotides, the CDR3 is TGTGCCAGCAGTTCCCGTACGCGGGGCTGGGTTCAGCCCCAGCATTTT. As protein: CASSSRTRGWVQPQHF.

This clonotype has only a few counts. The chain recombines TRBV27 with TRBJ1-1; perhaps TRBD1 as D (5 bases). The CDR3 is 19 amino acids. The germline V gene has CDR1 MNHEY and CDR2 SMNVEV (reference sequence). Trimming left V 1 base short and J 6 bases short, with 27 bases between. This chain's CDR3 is CASSLLRRGGGPKFAEAFF. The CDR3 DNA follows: TGTGCCAGCAGTTTATTAAGAAGGGGAGGAGGTCCGAAATTCGCTGAAGCTTTCTTT.

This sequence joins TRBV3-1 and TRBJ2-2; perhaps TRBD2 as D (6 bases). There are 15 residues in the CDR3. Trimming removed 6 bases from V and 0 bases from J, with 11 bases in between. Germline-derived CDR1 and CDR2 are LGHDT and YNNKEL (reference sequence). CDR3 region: CASRYGSSNTGELFF. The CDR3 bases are TGTGCCAGCAGGTACGGGAGTTCGAACACCGGGGAGCTGTTTTTT.

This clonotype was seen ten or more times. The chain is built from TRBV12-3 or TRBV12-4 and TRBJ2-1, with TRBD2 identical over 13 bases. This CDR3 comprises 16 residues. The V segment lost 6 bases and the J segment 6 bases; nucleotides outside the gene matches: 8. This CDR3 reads CASSRLGTSGINEQFF. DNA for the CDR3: TGTGCCAGCAGCCGACTGGGGACTAGCGGGATCAATGAGCAGTTCTTC.

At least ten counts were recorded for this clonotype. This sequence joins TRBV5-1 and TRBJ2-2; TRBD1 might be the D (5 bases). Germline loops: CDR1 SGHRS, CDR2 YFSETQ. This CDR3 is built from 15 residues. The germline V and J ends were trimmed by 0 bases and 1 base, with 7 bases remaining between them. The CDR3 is CASSLGQKNTGELFF. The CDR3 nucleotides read TGCGCCAGCAGCTTGGGACAGAAGAACACCGGGGAGCTGTTTTTT.

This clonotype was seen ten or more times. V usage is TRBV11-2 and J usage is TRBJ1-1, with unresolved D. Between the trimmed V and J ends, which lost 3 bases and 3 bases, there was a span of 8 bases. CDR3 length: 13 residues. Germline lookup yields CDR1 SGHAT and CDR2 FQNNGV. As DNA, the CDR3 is TGTGCCAGCAGCTTGGCGGTCTACACTGAAGCTTTCTTT. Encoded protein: CASSLAVYTEAFF.

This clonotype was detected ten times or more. As DNA, the CDR3 is TGTGCCAGCAGCGCACGAGCGGTTGTTGGGGCAGGAGAGCAGTACTTC. Encoded protein: CASSARAVVGAGEQYF. The chain carries TRBV11-2 and TRBJ2-7; D may correspond to TRBD1 or TRBD2 (5 bases each). The CDR3 is 16 residues long. Per germline, CDR1 SGHAT and CDR2 FQNNGV. V lost 5 bases and J 7 bases, leaving 24 bases between the germline ends.

The CDR3 sequence: CASRWATQGAGGYTF. For the CDR3, the DNA is TGTGCCAGCAGATGGGCCACTCAGGGGGCGGGAGGCTACACCTTC. The chain is built from TRBV7-2 and TRBJ1-2; 8 nucleotides agree with TRBD1. This CDR3 has 15 amino acids. Germline lookup yields CDR1 SGHTA and CDR2 FQGNSA. J was trimmed by 8 bases and V by 6 bases; bases with no gene match: 14.

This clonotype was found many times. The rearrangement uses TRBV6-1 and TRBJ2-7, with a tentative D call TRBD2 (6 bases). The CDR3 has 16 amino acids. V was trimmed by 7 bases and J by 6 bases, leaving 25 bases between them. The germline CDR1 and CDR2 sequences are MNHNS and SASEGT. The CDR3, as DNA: TGTGCCAGCACCCGGATCGGTGTCGCGGGAAGAATCGAGCAGTACTTC. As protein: CASTRIGVAGRIEQYF.

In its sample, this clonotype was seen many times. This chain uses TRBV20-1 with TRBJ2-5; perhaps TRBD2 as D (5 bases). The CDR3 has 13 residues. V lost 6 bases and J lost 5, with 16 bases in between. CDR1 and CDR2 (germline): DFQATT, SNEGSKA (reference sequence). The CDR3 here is CSALQDWVETQYF. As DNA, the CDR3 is TGCAGTGCCCTCCAGGACTGGGTGGAGACCCAGTACTTC.

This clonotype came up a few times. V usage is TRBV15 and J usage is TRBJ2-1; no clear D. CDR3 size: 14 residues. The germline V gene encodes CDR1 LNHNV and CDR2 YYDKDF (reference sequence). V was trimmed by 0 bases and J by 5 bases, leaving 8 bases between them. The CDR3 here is CATSRDSEDNEQFF. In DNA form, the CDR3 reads TGTGCCACCAGCAGAGACTCCGAGGACAATGAGCAGTTCTTC.

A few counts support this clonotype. The CDR3 DNA follows: TGTGCCAGCAGTTCGCAGCGAGCGGGAGGAGACAATGAGCAGTTCTTC. This codes for CASSSQRAGGDNEQFF. The V call is TRBV6-5, the J call TRBJ2-1; 9 nucleotides agree with TRBD2. This CDR3 is 16 amino acids long. From germline, CDR1 is MNHEY and CDR2 SVGAGI. The V segment lost 4 bases and the J segment 5 bases; nucleotides outside the gene matches: 9.

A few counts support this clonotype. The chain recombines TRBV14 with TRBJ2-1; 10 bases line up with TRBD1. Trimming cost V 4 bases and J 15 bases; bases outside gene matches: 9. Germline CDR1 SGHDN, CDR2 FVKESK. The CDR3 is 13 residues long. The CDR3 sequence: CASSPIRTGGLFF. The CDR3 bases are TGTGCCAGCAGCCCGATACGGACAGGGGGTCTGTTCTTC.

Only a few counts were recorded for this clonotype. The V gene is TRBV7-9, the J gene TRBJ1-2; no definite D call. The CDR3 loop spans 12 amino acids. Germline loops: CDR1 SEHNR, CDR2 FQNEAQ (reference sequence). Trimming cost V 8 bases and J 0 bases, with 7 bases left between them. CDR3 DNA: TGTGCCAGCCGCGGGACTAACTATGGCTACACCTTC. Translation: CASRGTNYGYTF. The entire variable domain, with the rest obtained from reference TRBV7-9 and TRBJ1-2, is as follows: DTGVSQNPRHKITKRGQNVTFRCDPISEHNRLYWYRQTLGQGPEFLTYFQNEAQLEKSRLLSDRFSAERPKGSFSTLEIQRTEQGDSAMYLCASRGTNYGYTFGSGTRLTVV.

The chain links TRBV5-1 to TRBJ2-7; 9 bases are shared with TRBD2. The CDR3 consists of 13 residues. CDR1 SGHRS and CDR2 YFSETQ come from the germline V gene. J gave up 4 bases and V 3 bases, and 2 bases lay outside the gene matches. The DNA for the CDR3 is TGCGCCAGCAGCTCTAGCGGGACATACGAGCAGTACTTC. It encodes CASSSSGTYEQYF. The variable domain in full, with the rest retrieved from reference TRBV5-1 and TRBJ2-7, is KAGVTQTPRYLIKTRGQQVTLSCSPISGHRSVSWYQQTPGQGLQFLFEYFSETQRNKGNFPGRFSGRQFSNSRSEMNVSTLELGDSALYLCASSSSGTYEQYFGPGTRLTVT.